Following are 21 T cell receptor beta chains from one sample sequenced in a study of tumor-infiltrating lymphocytes in localized non-small cell lung cancer listed by TCRdb under 2021. Receptor amplification or capture employed the immunoSEQ multiplex PCR assay. TCRdb re-hosts the immuneACCESS table, in-frame sequences only. Its copies lack some clones; in the studies checked, an unresolved V gene accounts for under half of them, and the cause for the rest is not known. The sample table lists about 29,000 clones, 80% to 90% of them with a count of one. The ten largest clonotypes hold roughly 2% of the sample. The specimen was lung tumor tissue. Receptors originate from a human donor with non-small cell lung cancer.

V is TRBV6-4 and J is TRBJ2-1; 11 nucleotides match TRBD2. The germline CDR1 and CDR2 sequences are MRHNA and SNTAGT. This CDR3 spans 16 amino acids. Trimming removed 4 bases from V and 7 bases from J; junction bases left unmatched: 9. The CDR3 sequence is CASSALAGGIGNEQFF. Written as DNA, the CDR3 is TGTGCCAGCAGTGCGCTAGCGGGGGGTATTGGGAATGAGCAGTTCTTC.

The V gene is TRBV30, the J gene TRBJ2-6, with TRBD2 identical over 14 bases. The CDR3 length is 15 residues. J lost 0 bases, V lost 8 bases, and 0 bases had no gene match. Per the germline V gene, CDR1 is GTSNPN and CDR2 is SVGIG (reference sequence). The CDR3 nucleotides read TGTGCCGGGACTAGCGGGAGCTCTGGGGCCAACGTCCTGACTTTC. Protein sequence: CAGTSGSSGANVLTF. The complete variable domain, with remaining parts taken from reference TRBV30 and TRBJ2-6, reads SQTIHQWPATLVQPVGSPLSLECTVEGTSNPNLYWYRQAAGRGLQLLFYSVGIGQISSEVPQNLSASRPQDRQFILSSKKLLLSDSGFYLCAGTSGSSGANVLTFGAGSRLTVL.

The chain carries TRBV6-5 and TRBJ2-3; TRBD2 is a possible D gene (5 bases). Germline-derived CDR1 and CDR2 are MNHEY and SVGAGI. This CDR3 contains 11 residues. In DNA form, the CDR3 reads TGTGCTACCGGGAAGTCAGATACGCAGTATTTT. Its protein product is CATGKSDTQYF.

The chain combines TRBV28 with TRBJ1-2; no clear D. The V and J ends lost 2 bases and 3 bases respectively, with 10 bases between them. CDR1 is MDHEN and CDR2 is SYDVKM in the germline V gene. CDR3 length: 14 residues. The CDR3 sequence: CASSLSSGYYGYTF. CDR3 nucleotide sequence: TGTGCCAGCAGTTTAAGCTCAGGCTACTATGGCTACACCTTC.

The chain links TRBV7-8 to TRBJ1-3; D uncertain. V was clipped by 1 base and J by 1 base, with 11 bases between them. Germline-derived CDR1 and CDR2 are SGHVS and FQNEAQ. CDR3 length equals 16 residues. The DNA of the CDR3 is TGTGCCAGCAGCTTAGTTAGTCCGCTATCTGGAAACACCATATATTTT. Translating gives CASSLVSPLSGNTIYF.

V gene TRBV6-6 combines with J gene TRBJ1-1, with no clear D. Germline V gene sequence: CDR1 MNHNY, CDR2 SVGAGI (reference sequence). The CDR3 has 13 amino acids. V lost 6 bases and J 0 bases, leaving 8 bases between the germline ends. CDR3 amino acids: CASSLPMNTEAFF. The CDR3 DNA reads TGTGCCAGCAGCCTTCCCATGAACACTGAAGCTTTCTTT.

The J gene is TRBJ2-7, the V gene TRBV7-8; D may correspond to TRBD1 or TRBD2 (5 bases each). There are 14 residues in the CDR3. V was shortened by 3 bases and J by 2 bases, with 11 bases between the two germline ends. Germline values: CDR1 SGHVS, CDR2 FQNEAQ. The DNA for the CDR3 is TGTGCCAGCAGCTTGGGACCGCACGCCTACGAGCAGTACTTC. Translating it yields CASSLGPHAYEQYF.

The V call is TRBV5-8, the J call TRBJ2-5; 9 bases agree with TRBD1. The CDR3 loop spans 18 amino acids. The junction had 15 bases not matched to a gene; V was cut back by 4 bases and J by 2 bases. Germline V lookup: CDR1 SGHTS, CDR2 YDEGEE. The CDR3 DNA is TGTGCCAGCAGCCCCTACAGGGGGCGAAACCCAAGTCAAGAGACCCAGTACTTC. Translating it yields CASSPYRGRNPSQETQYF.

This clone appeared a few times. This chain uses TRBV6-5 with TRBJ2-3; D unresolved. V shed 2 bases and J shed 2 bases, with 5 bases lying between them. Germline V gene lookup returns CDR1 MNHEY and CDR2 SVGAGI. The CDR3 is 13 residues long. The CDR3: CASSYGVTDTQYF. Here the CDR3 DNA reads TGTGCCAGCAGTTACGGGGTCACAGATACGCAGTATTTT.

The rearrangement links TRBV7-2 to TRBJ2-5; 14 bases map to TRBD2. CDR3 length: 16 residues. Losses at the gene ends were 5 bases for V and 5 bases for J; bases not matched to a gene: 7. The germline gives CDR1 SGHTA, CDR2 FQGNSA. As DNA, the CDR3 is TGTGCCAGCAGCGCTGGACTAGCGGGGGGAAGGGAGACCCAGTACTTC. The encoded protein is CASSAGLAGGRETQYF. Combining the CDR3 with reference TRBV7-2 and TRBJ2-5 gives the whole variable domain GAGVSQSPSNKVTEKGKDVELRCDPISGHTALYWYRQSLGQGLEFLIYFQGNSAPDKSGLPSDRFSAERTGGSVSTLTIQRTQQEDSAVYLCASSAGLAGGRETQYFGPGTRLLVL.

This chain joins TRBV4-1 and TRBJ1-3; D not resolved. The CDR3 is 16 residues long. Germline V gives CDR1 MGHRA, CDR2 YSYEKL. V was trimmed by 2 bases and J by 0 bases, leaving 11 bases between them. The DNA for the CDR3 is TGCGCCAGCAGCCAATGGCGGCTCACCTCTGGAAACACCATATATTTT. Protein: CASSQWRLTSGNTIYF.

This chain joins TRBV6-6 and TRBJ2-7; D is possibly TRBD1 (5 bases). This CDR3 comprises 14 residues. CDR1 and CDR2 (germline): MNHNY, SVGAGI (reference sequence). Trimming pared 7 bases from V and 0 bases from J, leaving 13 bases between. CDR3 nucleotide sequence: TGTGCCAGCACCGATGGACACTACTCCTACGAGCAGTACTTC. Translation: CASTDGHYSYEQYF.

The J gene is TRBJ2-7, the V gene TRBV6-5; 13 bases are a match to TRBD2. The germline V gene has CDR1 MNHEY and CDR2 SVGAGI. The CDR3 runs to 15 residues. V was pared by 6 bases and J by 7 bases, with 9 bases of the junction left unmatched. The CDR3 loop is CASRTTSGGQWEQYF. CDR3 coding DNA: TGTGCCAGCAGAACGACTAGCGGGGGGCAGTGGGAGCAGTACTTC.

This chain connects TRBV4-3 to TRBJ2-7; perhaps TRBD2 as D (5 bases). The germline V and J ends were trimmed by 4 bases and 4 bases, with 11 bases remaining between them. CDR3 size: 13 residues. Per germline, CDR1 LGHNA and CDR2 YSLEER. Here the CDR3 reads CASSPEAGYEQYF. The CDR3 DNA sequence: TGCGCCAGCAGCCCCGAGGCGGGTTACGAGCAGTACTTC.

This chain joins TRBV29-1 and TRBJ1-2, with 10 bases that match TRBD1. Looked up from germline, CDR1 is SQVTM and CDR2 is ANQGSEA. The CDR3 spans 14 residues. V was pared by 4 bases and J by 3 bases, with 5 bases of the junction left unmatched. This CDR3 is CSVATDRGHYGYTF. DNA for the CDR3: TGCAGCGTTGCAACAGACAGGGGGCACTATGGCTACACCTTC.

Here the CDR3 DNA reads TGTGCCTGGAGTGTACTTGGGCAGGGGAAAAATCAGCCCCAGCATTTT. This encodes CAWSVLGQGKNQPQHF. The chain combines TRBV30 with TRBJ1-5, with TRBD1 as a possible D gene (6 bases). V was trimmed by 0 bases and J by 4 bases, leaving 16 bases between them. This CDR3 contains 16 residues. The germline CDR1 and CDR2 sequences are GTSNPN and SVGIG (reference sequence).

The CDR3 DNA reads TGCGCCAGCGGTCTTTCACCCCTCCACTTT. It specifies CASGLSPLHF. This chain joins TRBV4-1 and TRBJ1-6; no firm D call. CDR1 and CDR2 (germline): MGHRA, YSYEKL. The CDR3 length is 10 residues. V was shortened by 8 bases and J by 9 bases, with 5 bases between the two germline ends.

This clone was recorded once. The chain recombines TRBV7-2 with TRBJ2-1; the match to TRBD2 covers 15 bases. This CDR3 region has 18 residues. Germline loops: CDR1 SGHTA, CDR2 FQGNSA. V gave up 3 bases and J gave up 0 bases; unmatched junction bases: 3. The CDR3 DNA reads as TGTGCCAGCAGCTTCCCGGGACTAGCGGGGGGCTCCTACAATGAGCAGTTCTTC. This gives the protein CASSFPGLAGGSYNEQFF.

The rearrangement joins TRBV7-3 to TRBJ2-3, with 7 bases matching TRBD1. Looked up from germline, CDR1 is SGHTA and CDR2 is FQGTGA. Trimming removed 5 bases from V and 2 bases from J; junction bases left unmatched: 4. CDR3 length: 14 residues. CDR3 coding DNA: TGTGCCAGCAGCCCACAGGGGAACACAGATACGCAGTATTTT. This translates into CASSPQGNTDTQYF.

The V and J genes are TRBV18 and TRBJ2-5; no clear D. CDR3 length: 12 residues. Between the trimmed V and J ends, which lost 2 bases and 0 bases, there was a span of 1 base. Per the germline V gene, CDR1 is KGHSH and CDR2 is LQKENI. The DNA for the CDR3 is TGTGCCAGCTCACCAAACCAAGAGACCCAGTACTTC. Protein sequence: CASSPNQETQYF.

The chain is built from TRBV2 and TRBJ1-4, with 10 positions matching TRBD1. CDR3 length equals 13 residues. Trimming at V came to 4 bases and at J to 8 bases, leaving 1 base not matched to a gene. CDR1 and CDR2 from the germline V gene are SNHLY and FYNNEI. The CDR3 region is CASSGTGGEKLFF. In nucleotides, the CDR3 is TGTGCCAGCAGTGGGACAGGGGGGGAAAAACTGTTTTTT.